The 15 T cell receptor beta chains given below trace back to one sample, sequenced in a study of T-cell memory formation after mild COVID-19. One entry per CDR3 protein, called by TCRdb with MiXCR from the 5' RACE reads. The repertoire holds tens of thousands of distinct CDR3 sequences, with around 14% as singletons. The sample taken for sequencing was PBMCs or a T cell subset sorted from them (not recorded which). The receptors were sampled from an adult woman who had mild COVID-19 (a few samples of this study predate the infection). Cell type and time point are not known.

As regards this clonotype: Possible read error: a much larger clone is one base away. The chain is built from TRBV12-3 or TRBV12-4 and TRBJ2-1; TRBD2 aligns across 11 bases. The CDR3 covers 16 residues. The CDR3 loop is CSSSISLAGVGNEQFF. CDR3 in DNA: TGTTCCAGCAGCATTTCACTAGCGGGAGTCGGCAATGAGCAGTTCTTC.

The chain recombines TRBV24-1 with TRBJ2-1; TRBD2 agrees at 14 bases. The CDR3 is made up of 15 amino acids. With 7 bases clipped from V and 9 bases from J, the junction kept 7 bases outside the gene matches. The germline gives CDR1 KGHDR, CDR2 SFDVKD. CDR3: CATRTGTSGRTEQFF. The CDR3 DNA reads TGTGCCACCAGAACCGGGACTAGCGGGAGAACTGAGCAGTTCTTC.

The V and J genes are TRBV27 and TRBJ2-7, with TRBD1 matching over 9 bases. The CDR3 runs to 15 residues. Germline assignment: CDR1 MNHEY and CDR2 SMNVEV (reference sequence). V lost 6 bases to trimming and J lost 3 bases; unmatched junction nucleotides: 9. In DNA form, the CDR3 reads TGTGCCAGCAGCCGCGTAGGACAGGGGTTCTACGAGCAGTACTTC. Protein sequence: CASSRVGQGFYEQYF.

The chain is built from TRBV7-8 and TRBJ2-5, with D perhaps matching TRBD1 (7 bases). The CDR3 covers 14 residues. Germline V lookup: CDR1 SGHVS, CDR2 FQNEAQ. The V and J ends lost 6 bases and 5 bases respectively, with 16 bases between them. The CDR3, as DNA: TGTGCCAGCAGTTATCCAGGGGGGATGGAGACCCAGTACTTC. Translating it yields CASSYPGGMETQYF.

This clonotype occurred many times. The chain couples TRBV4-1 to TRBJ2-3; D is ambiguous. The V end was cut by 1 base, the J end by 4 bases, with 12 bases between. In germline, CDR1 is MGHRA, CDR2 YSYEKL. The CDR3 runs to 15 residues. The CDR3 coding sequence is TGCGCCAGCAGCCAAGTGAATCCGAGCCCAGATACGCAGTATTTT. It encodes CASSQVNPSPDTQYF.

The table lists this clonotype with a few counts. The chain carries TRBV19 and TRBJ2-5, with D perhaps TRBD2 (6 bases). The CDR3 consists of 15 residues. Looked up from germline, CDR1 is LNHDA and CDR2 is SQIVND (reference sequence). Trimming removed 10 bases from V and 4 bases from J, with 22 bases in between. The CDR3 region has the DNA TGTGCCACCACTCCCCGCACGGGGGACCTAGAGACCCAGTACTTC. Translation gives CATTPRTGDLETQYF.

The chain links TRBV12-3 or TRBV12-4 to TRBJ2-5; 16 bases are shared with TRBD2. The V and J ends lost 4 bases and 2 bases, in that order; junction bases with no gene match: 4. The CDR3 is made up of 17 amino acids. CDR3 sequence reads: CASSSGLAGGPQETQYF. Written as DNA, the CDR3 is TGTGCCAGCAGTTCGGGACTAGCGGGAGGGCCTCAAGAGACCCAGTACTTC.

This clonotype was observed a few times. A read error may produce the germline difference seen at one junction end. The chain links TRBV7-6 to TRBJ1-4; 7 bases match TRBD1. Germline CDR1 reads SGHVS; CDR2 reads FNYEAQ. The CDR3 length is 11 residues. CDR3 sequence reads: CASSLGSGQVF. The CDR3, as DNA: TGTGCCAGCAGCTTAGGAAGTGGACAGGTATTT.

The chain uses TRBV7-4 and TRBJ2-5, with D perhaps matching TRBD2 (6 bases). Trimming stripped 2 bases from V and 0 bases from J, with 16 bases between. The CDR3 contains 17 residues. The V gene's germline CDR1 is SGHVT and CDR2 SQSDAQ. In DNA, the CDR3 is TGTGCCAGCAGCTTACGGGGGTTAAAAGAGAACCAAGAGACCCAGTACTTC. It is translated as CASSLRGLKENQETQYF.

This clonotype was picked up a small number of times. J is TRBJ2-1 and V is TRBV5-4; D assignment may be TRBD1 or TRBD2 (5 bases each). Trimming took off 7 bases at V and 6 bases at J, with 8 bases between the two ends. The CDR3 extends over 11 amino acids. Germline CDR1 SGHNT, CDR2 YYREEE (reference sequence). The CDR3: CASGGPNEQFF. As DNA, the CDR3 is TGTGCCAGCGGGGGACCCAATGAGCAGTTCTTC.

This clonotype turned up a few times. The rearrangement uses TRBV29-1 and TRBJ1-1, with D unclear. This CDR3 spans 13 amino acids. The germline V gene encodes CDR1 SQVTM and CDR2 ANQGSEA. Trimming cost V 2 bases and J 0 bases, with 7 bases left between them. The CDR3 DNA reads TGCAGCGTTGAAACACAGATGAACACTGAAGCTTTCTTT. This encodes CSVETQMNTEAFF.

This clonotype showed up many times. The chain couples TRBV19 to TRBJ1-1, with 7 bases lining up with TRBD1. The CDR3 has 14 residues. The germline V gene has CDR1 LNHDA and CDR2 SQIVND (reference sequence). Trimming at V came to 6 bases and at J to 1 base, leaving 5 bases not matched to a gene. The CDR3 region has the DNA TGTGCCAGTAGCCCCGGGACAGCGAACACTGAAGCTTTCTTT. Translation: CASSPGTANTEAFF.

The chain carries TRBV7-9 and TRBJ2-1; D gene uncertain. CDR1 is SEHNR, CDR2 FQNEAQ, per germline (reference sequence). The V gene lost 7 bases and the J gene lost 3 bases, with 10 bases spanning the gap. The CDR3 covers 13 residues. The CDR3 protein is CASTLRNYNEQFF. The CDR3 DNA reads TGTGCCAGCACTCTGAGGAACTACAATGAGCAGTTCTTC.

This clonotype was found a few times. The chain couples TRBV7-9 to TRBJ2-7; the D gene is possibly TRBD2 (6 bases). Germline CDR1 SEHNR, CDR2 FQNEAQ (reference sequence). CDR3 length: 14 amino acids. Trimming pared 8 bases from V and 4 bases from J, leaving 18 bases between. CDR3 amino acids: CASGTLTRVYEQYF. The CDR3 bases are TGTGCCAGCGGTACCCTGACTAGGGTTTACGAGCAGTACTTC.

The chain is built from TRBV4-1 and TRBJ1-1; D is possibly TRBD1 (5 bases). There are 15 residues in the CDR3. Trimming stripped 1 base from V and 0 bases from J, with 9 bases between. Germline loops: CDR1 MGHRA, CDR2 YSYEKL. DNA for the CDR3: TGCGCCAGCAGCCAAGTTGGGGCCGTGAACACTGAAGCTTTCTTT. Protein product: CASSQVGAVNTEAFF.